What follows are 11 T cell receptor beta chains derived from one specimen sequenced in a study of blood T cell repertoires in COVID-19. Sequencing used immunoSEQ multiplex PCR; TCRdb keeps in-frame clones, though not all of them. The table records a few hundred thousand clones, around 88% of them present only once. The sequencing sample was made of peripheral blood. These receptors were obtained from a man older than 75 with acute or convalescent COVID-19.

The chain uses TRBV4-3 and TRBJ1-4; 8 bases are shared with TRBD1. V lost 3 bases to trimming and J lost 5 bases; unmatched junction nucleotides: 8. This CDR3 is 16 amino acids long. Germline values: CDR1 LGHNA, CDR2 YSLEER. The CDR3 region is CASSQDGRQGNEKLFF. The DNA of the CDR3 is TGCGCCAGCAGCCAGGACGGGAGACAGGGGAATGAAAAACTGTTTTTT.

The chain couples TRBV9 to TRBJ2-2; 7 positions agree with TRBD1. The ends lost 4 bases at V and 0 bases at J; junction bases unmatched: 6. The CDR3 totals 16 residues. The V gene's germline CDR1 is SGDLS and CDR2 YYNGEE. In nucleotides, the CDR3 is TGTGCCAGCAGCCTCCGACAGGGACCGAACACCGGGGAGCTGTTTTTT. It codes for CASSLRQGPNTGELFF.

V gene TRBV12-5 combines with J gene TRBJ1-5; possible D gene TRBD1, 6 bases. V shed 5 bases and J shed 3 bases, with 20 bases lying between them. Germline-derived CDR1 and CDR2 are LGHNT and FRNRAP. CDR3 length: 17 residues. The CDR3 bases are TGTGCTAGTGGTCTAAACGACAGGATGGAAGTCAATCAGCCCCAGCATTTT. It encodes CASGLNDRMEVNQPQHF. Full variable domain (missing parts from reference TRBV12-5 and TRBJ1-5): DARVTQTPRHKVTEMGQEVTMRCQPILGHNTVFWYRQTMMQGLELLAYFRNRAPLDDSGMPKDRFSAEMPDATLATLKIQPSEPRDSAVYFCASGLNDRMEVNQPQHFGDGTRLSIL.

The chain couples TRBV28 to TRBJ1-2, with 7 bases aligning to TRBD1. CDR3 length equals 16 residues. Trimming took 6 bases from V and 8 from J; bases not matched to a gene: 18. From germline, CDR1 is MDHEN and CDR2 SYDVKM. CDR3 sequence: CASSQGGQGELYGYTF. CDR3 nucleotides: TGTGCCAGCAGCCAAGGAGGGCAGGGGGAACTCTACGGCTACACCTTC.

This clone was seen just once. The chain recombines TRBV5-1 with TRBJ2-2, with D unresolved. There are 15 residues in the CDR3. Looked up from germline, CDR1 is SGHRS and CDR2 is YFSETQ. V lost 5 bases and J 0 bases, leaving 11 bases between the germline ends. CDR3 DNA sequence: TGCGCCAGCAGACCGTCGGGTCCGAACACCGGGGAGCTGTTTTTT. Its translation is CASRPSGPNTGELFF.

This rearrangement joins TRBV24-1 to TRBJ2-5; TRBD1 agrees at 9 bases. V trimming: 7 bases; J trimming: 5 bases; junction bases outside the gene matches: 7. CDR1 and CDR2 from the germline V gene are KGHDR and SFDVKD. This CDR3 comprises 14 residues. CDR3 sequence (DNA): TGTGCCACCAGCCCTTCCGGGACAGGGGAGACCCAGTACTTC. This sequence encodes CATSPSGTGETQYF.

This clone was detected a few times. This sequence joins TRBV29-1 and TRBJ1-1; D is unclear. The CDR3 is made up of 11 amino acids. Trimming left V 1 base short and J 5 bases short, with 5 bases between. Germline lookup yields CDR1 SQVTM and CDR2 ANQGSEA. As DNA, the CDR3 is TGCAGCGTTGAAGGGAGGACTGAAGCTTTCTTT. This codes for CSVEGRTEAFF.

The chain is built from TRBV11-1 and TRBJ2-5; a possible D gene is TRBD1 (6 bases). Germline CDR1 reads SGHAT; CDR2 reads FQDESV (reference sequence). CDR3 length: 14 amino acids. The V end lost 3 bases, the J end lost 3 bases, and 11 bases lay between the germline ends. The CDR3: CASSFRDTKETQYF. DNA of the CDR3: TGTGCCAGCAGCTTCCGGGACACCAAAGAGACCCAGTACTTC.

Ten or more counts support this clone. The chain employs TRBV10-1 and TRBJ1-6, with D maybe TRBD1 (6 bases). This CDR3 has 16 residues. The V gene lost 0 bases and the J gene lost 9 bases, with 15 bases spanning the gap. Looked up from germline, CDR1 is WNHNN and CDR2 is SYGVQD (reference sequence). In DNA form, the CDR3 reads TGCGCCAGCAGTGAGTCCGAGACAGGCCGCGGTTCACCCCTCCACTTT. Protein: CASSESETGRGSPLHF.

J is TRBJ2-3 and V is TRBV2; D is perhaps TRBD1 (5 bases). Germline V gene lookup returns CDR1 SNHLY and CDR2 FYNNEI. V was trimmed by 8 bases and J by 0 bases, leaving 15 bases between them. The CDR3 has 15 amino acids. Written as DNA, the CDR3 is TGTGCCAGCCGGTATTTAGGGGCTAGCACAGATACGCAGTATTTT. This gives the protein CASRYLGASTDTQYF.

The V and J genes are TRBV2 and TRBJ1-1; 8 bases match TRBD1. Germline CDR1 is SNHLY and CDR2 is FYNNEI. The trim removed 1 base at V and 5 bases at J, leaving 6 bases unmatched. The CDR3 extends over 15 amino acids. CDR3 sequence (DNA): TGTGCCAGCAGTGAAGAGGACAGGGTGGGGACTGAAGCTTTCTTT. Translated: CASSEEDRVGTEAFF.